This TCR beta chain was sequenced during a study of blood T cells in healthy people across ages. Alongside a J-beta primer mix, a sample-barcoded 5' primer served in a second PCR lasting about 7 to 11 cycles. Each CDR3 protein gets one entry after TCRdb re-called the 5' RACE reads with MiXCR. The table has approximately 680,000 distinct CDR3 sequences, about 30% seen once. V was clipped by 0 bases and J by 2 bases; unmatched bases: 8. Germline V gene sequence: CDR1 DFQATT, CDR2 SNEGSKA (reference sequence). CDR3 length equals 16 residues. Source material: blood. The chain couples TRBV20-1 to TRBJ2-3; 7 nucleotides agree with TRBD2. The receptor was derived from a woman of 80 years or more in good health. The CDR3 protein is CSAREGGRALTDTQYF. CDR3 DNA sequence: TGCAGTGCTAGAGAAGGTGGGAGGGCCCTCACAGATACGCAGTATTTT.